These 3 T cell receptor beta chains originate from one sample sequenced in a study of blood T cells in healthy people across ages. A second roughly 7 to 12 cycle PCR used barcoded and J-beta primers. TCRdb independently ran MiXCR on the 5' RACE reads; one entry per CDR3 protein. In the table there are about 2 million distinct CDR3 sequences, around half of which are singletons. Specimen: blood. Receptor source: a woman aged 40 to 55 in good health.

This clonotype was seen a handful of times. The genes are TRBV4-3 and TRBJ2-7; D is uncertain. The CDR3 has 16 residues. Germline V gene data show CDR1 as LGHNA and CDR2 as YSLEER. Trimming removed 2 bases from V and 2 bases from J, with 16 bases in between. The CDR3 DNA follows: TGCGCCAGCAGCCAAACCCATCTGGCGGCCCCCTACGAGCAGTACTTC. Amino acid sequence: CASSQTHLAAPYEQYF.

The CDR3 DNA sequence: TGTGCCAGCAGCTTTGGACTAGGGAACACAGATACGCAGTATTTT. It codes for CASSFGLGNTDTQYF. The chain couples TRBV7-9 to TRBJ2-3; the match to TRBD2 covers 7 bases. This CDR3 is 15 amino acids long. Germline CDR1 and CDR2: SEHNR and FQNEAQ (reference sequence). With V trimmed by 3 bases and J by 2 bases, 5 bases remained unmatched.

The rearrangement uses TRBV3-1 and TRBJ2-1; D not resolved. Germline values: CDR1 LGHDT, CDR2 YNNKEL (reference sequence). The V gene lost 1 base and the J gene lost 6 bases, with 10 bases spanning the gap. The CDR3 consists of 14 residues. The CDR3 bases are TGTGCCAGCAGCCAAGGGCCGGCGACCAATGAGCAGTTCTTC. This sequence encodes CASSQGPATNEQFF.